A selection of T cell receptor beta chains follows, all from one sample in a study of cytomegalovirus exposure and HLA in healthy donors. Repertoires were generated with immunoSEQ multiplex PCR, while TCRdb's copy carries only in-frame clones and drops some. The sample holds 55,000 to 70,000 clones, roughly nine tenths seen once. What was sequenced was PBMCs. The receptors stem from a young man in good health and CMV-seronegative. The CDR3 runs from the conserved cysteine through the conserved F or W. The D gene is left open where the match is weak. Rows give clone size only sometimes, using once, few, many, or a class for an expanded clone.

D gene,V gene,clone size,J gene,CDR3 DNA,CDR3 protein
TRBD2,TRBV2,NA,TRBJ2-7,TGTGCCAGCAGTGGGAGCGGGAGTTCTTTGAGGTTCTACGAGCAGTACTTC,CASSGSGSSLRFYEQYF
NA,TRBV5-1,NA,TRBJ2-2,TGCGCCAGCAGCTTAGGGGCTACCGGGGAGCTGTTTTTT,CASSLGATGELFF
NA,TRBV5-1,NA,TRBJ1-1,TGCGCCAGCAGCTTCGGGGGTATCAACACTGAAGCTTTCTTT,CASSFGGINTEAFF
TRBD2,TRBV5-1,NA,TRBJ2-7,TGCGCCAGCAGCTTGGTAGGACTAGCGGGAGAAGGCGAGCAGTACTTC,CASSLVGLAGEGEQYF
NA,TRBV7-2,few,TRBJ2-7,TGTGCCAGCAGCCCCGCGGGGGACATCGGCTACGAGCAGTACTTC,CASSPAGDIGYEQYF
TRBD1,TRBV9,NA,TRBJ2-7,TGTGCCAGCAGCATTAGTCCCGGGACAGACACCTACGAGCAGTACTTC,CASSISPGTDTYEQYF
NA,TRBV28,NA,TRBJ1-2,TGTGCCAGCAGTTTACAGGGAGGAGGCTACACCTTC,CASSLQGGGYTF
TRBD1,TRBV6-5,NA,TRBJ1-5,TGTGCCAGCAGTTGGACAGGGGCGCGCAATCAGCCCCAGCATTTT,CASSWTGARNQPQHF
TRBD2,TRBV28,NA,TRBJ2-5,TGTGCCAGCAGTTTATGGATGGGACTAGCGGGACAAGAGACCCAGTACTTC,CASSLWMGLAGQETQYF
NA,TRBV19,NA,TRBJ1-2,TGTGCCAGTAGTAGGGACACATACTATGGCTACACCTTC,CASSRDTYYGYTF
NA,TRBV7-3,once,TRBJ1-1,TGTGCCAGCAGTCCACAGGGAAACACTGAAGCTTTCTTT,CASSPQGNTEAFF
NA,TRBV5-1,NA,TRBJ2-7,TGCGCCAGCAGCTTGGGGTTCGGACAACCCTACGAGCAGTACTTC,CASSLGFGQPYEQYF
NA,TRBV6-4,many,TRBJ2-3,TGTGCCAGCAGTCCGGGTAGCACAGATACGCAGTATTTT,CASSPGSTDTQYF
NA,TRBV29-1,NA,TRBJ2-7,TGCAGCGTGAAGCAGGGAACTCAGTACTTC,CSVKQGTQYF
TRBD1,TRBV7-9,NA,TRBJ2-7,TGTGCCAGCAGCCCCGGGACAGGTAGCGAGCAGTACTTC,CASSPGTGSEQYF
TRBD2,TRBV6-4,NA,TRBJ2-1,TGTGCCAGCAGGGTAGCGGGTAACTCCTACAATGAGCAGTTCTTC,CASRVAGNSYNEQFF
TRBD1,TRBV6-5,NA,TRBJ2-7,TGTGCCAGCAGGGCGGGACAGGGGCTTCTTGAGCAGTACTTC,CASRAGQGLLEQYF
NA,TRBV2,NA,TRBJ1-5,TGTGCCAGCAGTGAATCGACACTTTTTAATCAGCCCCAGCATTTT,CASSESTLFNQPQHF
NA,TRBV5-3,NA,TRBJ2-1,TGTGCCAGAAGGCTGCAGGGCTTACGGACGGGTAATTACAATGAGCAGTTCTTC,CARRLQGLRTGNYNEQFF
NA,TRBV7-2,NA,TRBJ2-5,TGTGCCAGCAGCTTCGGGGAGTGGGAGACCCAGTACTTC,CASSFGEWETQYF
NA,TRBV27,NA,TRBJ2-1,TGTGCCAGCAGTTTTGAGCGGGTCTCCTACAATGAGCAGTTCTTC,CASSFERVSYNEQFF
NA,TRBV7-9,NA,TRBJ2-7,TGTGCCAGCAGCGTCGGGAGTTCCTACGAGCAGTACTTC,CASSVGSSYEQYF
TRBD1,TRBV7-9,NA,TRBJ1-2,TGTGCCAGCAGCTTTGGACAGGGGGCTAACTATGGCTACACCTTC,CASSFGQGANYGYTF
TRBD2,TRBV18,NA,TRBJ2-7,TGTGCCAGCTCCCAAGGGAGGGAGGTCGACGAGCAGTACTTC,CASSQGREVDEQYF
TRBD2,TRBV7-2,NA,TRBJ2-7,TGTGCCAGCAGCTTAGGCGGGACTAGCGCCTACGAGCAGTACTTC,CASSLGGTSAYEQYF
TRBD2,TRBV4-2,NA,TRBJ2-7,TGTGCCAGCAGCCAAGAACTGAGACTAGCGGGAGGGCTTCGGCACGAGCAGTACTTC,CASSQELRLAGGLRHEQYF
NA,TRBV5-1,NA,TRBJ2-2,TGCGCCAGCAGCTTTTCAGGGGCGGGCACCGGGGAGCTGTTTTTT,CASSFSGAGTGELFF
NA,TRBV5-1,NA,TRBJ2-2,TGCGCCAGCAGCTTGGTTGGCAGGGGAATTAACACCGGGGAGCTGTTTTTT,CASSLVGRGINTGELFF
NA,TRBV6-6,few,TRBJ2-5,TGTGCCAGCAGTTACTCGCGGGGCAGGGCGACCCAGTACTTC,CASSYSRGRATQYF
TRBD2,TRBV7-9,NA,TRBJ2-3,TGTGCCAGCAGTAAAGTTAGCGGGAGATCAAGGGCAGATACGCAGTATTTT,CASSKVSGRSRADTQYF
TRBD1,TRBV7-9,NA,TRBJ1-2,TGTGCCAGCAGCTTAGCGACAGGGAAGGGAAGCTATGGCTACACCTTC,CASSLATGKGSYGYTF
TRBD2,TRBV18,NA,TRBJ2-1,TGTGCCAGCTCACCAGAACTAGCGGGAGCAAAGTCCTACAATGAGCAGTTCTTC,CASSPELAGAKSYNEQFF
NA,TRBV6-5,NA,TRBJ2-7,TGTGCCGTACGGGGGTCTCGGGTTGACGAGCAGTACTTC,CAVRGSRVDEQYF
NA,TRBV7-2,NA,TRBJ2-2,TGTGCCAGCAGCTTCACCGCAGTGCGGGGGCCCGGGGAGCTGTTTTTT,CASSFTAVRGPGELFF
NA,TRBV7-8,once,TRBJ2-6,TGTGCCAGCAGCGTGAAAGATTACCCACAAAGTCGGGCCAACGTCCTGACTTTC,CASSVKDYPQSRANVLTF
NA,TRBV30,NA,TRBJ2-1,TGTGCCTGGTCCTGGGGAGCTTACAATGAGCAGTTCTTC,CAWSWGAYNEQFF